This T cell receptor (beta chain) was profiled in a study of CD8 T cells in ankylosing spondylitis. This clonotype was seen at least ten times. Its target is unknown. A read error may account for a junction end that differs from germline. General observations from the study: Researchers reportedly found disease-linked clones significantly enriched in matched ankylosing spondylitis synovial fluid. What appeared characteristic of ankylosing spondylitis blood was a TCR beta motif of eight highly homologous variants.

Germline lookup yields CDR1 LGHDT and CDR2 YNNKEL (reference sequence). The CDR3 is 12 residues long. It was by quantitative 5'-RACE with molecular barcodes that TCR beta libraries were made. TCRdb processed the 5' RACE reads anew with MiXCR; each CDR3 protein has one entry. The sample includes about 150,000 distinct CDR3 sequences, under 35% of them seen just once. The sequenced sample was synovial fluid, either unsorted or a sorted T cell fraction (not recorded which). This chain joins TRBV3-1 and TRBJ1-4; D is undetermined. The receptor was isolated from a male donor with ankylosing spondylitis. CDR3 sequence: CASSQGGTKAHF. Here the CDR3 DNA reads TGTGCCAGCAGCCAAGGTGGCACAAAAGCTCATTTT.